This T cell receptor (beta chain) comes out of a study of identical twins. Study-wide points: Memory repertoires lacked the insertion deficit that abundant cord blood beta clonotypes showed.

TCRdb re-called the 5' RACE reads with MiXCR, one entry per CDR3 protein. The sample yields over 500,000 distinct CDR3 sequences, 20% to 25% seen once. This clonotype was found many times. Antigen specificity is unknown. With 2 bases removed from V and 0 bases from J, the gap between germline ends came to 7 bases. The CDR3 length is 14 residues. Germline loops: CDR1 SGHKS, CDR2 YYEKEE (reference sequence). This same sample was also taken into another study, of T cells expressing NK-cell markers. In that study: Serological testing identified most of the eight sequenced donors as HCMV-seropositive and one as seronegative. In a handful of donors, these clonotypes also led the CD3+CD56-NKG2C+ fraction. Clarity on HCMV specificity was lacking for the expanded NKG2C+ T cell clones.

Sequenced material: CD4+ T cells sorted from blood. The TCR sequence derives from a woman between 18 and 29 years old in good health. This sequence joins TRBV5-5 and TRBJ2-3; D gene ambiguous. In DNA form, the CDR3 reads TGTGCCAGCAGCTTAGGACCCAGCACAGATACGCAGTATTTT. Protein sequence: CASSLGPSTDTQYF.